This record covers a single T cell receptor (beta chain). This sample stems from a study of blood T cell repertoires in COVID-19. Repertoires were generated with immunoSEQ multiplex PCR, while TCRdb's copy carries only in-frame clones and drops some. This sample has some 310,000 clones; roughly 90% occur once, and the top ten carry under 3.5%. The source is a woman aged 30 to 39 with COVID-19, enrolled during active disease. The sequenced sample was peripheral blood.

Here the CDR3 DNA reads TGCGCCAGCAAATTAGCGGGAGGAACCGACAATGAGCAGTTCTTC. It is translated as CASKLAGGTDNEQFF. The genes are TRBV5-1 and TRBJ2-1, with 10 bases identical to TRBD2. Germline V gives CDR1 SGHRS, CDR2 YFSETQ. The CDR3 has 15 amino acids. The trim removed 6 bases at V and 5 bases at J, leaving 8 bases unmatched.